This entry lists 5 T cell receptor beta chains sequenced from one sample in a study of cytomegalovirus exposure and HLA in healthy donors. PCR was performed using 60 Vbeta and 13 Jbeta primers. Clones were read by immunoSEQ multiplex PCR, and TCRdb kept only the in-frame ones, dropping some. The sample yields about 100,000 clones, roughly 79% seen once. The sample consisted of PBMCs. These TCRs come from a woman aged 40 to 50 in good health and CMV-seronegative.

This clone has just a few counts. The V call is TRBV27, the J call TRBJ2-7; TRBD1 agrees at 9 bases. The CDR3 has 13 amino acids. V dropped 5 bases and J dropped 12; count of bases not matched to a gene: 11. Germline V gives CDR1 MNHEY, CDR2 SMNVEV (reference sequence). CDR3 DNA sequence: TGTGCCAGCAGTCTCGGACAGGGGATGGTTCTGTACTTC. This translates into CASSLGQGMVLYF.

The rearrangement joins TRBV2 to TRBJ2-3; TRBD2 agrees at 10 bases. Germline assignment: CDR1 SNHLY and CDR2 FYNNEI. Trimming took 3 bases from V and 9 from J; bases not matched to a gene: 6. The CDR3 is 14 residues long. The CDR3 reads CASSDPTSGVTQYF. The DNA for the CDR3 is TGTGCCAGCAGTGACCCCACTAGCGGGGTCACGCAGTATTTT.

The chain employs TRBV11-3 and TRBJ2-7; TRBD1 matches at 10 bases. The germline V gene encodes CDR1 SGHNT and CDR2 YENEEA. CDR3 length: 15 residues. With V trimmed by 4 bases and J by 2 bases, 5 bases remained unmatched. The CDR3, as DNA: TGTGCCAGCAGCTATGGACAGGGGGGAGCCTACGAGCAGTACTTC. Translation: CASSYGQGGAYEQYF.

CDR3 sequence: CASSVEGANVGTGELFF. CDR3 nucleotide sequence: TGTGCCAGCAGCGTAGAAGGGGCCAACGTAGGCACCGGGGAGCTGTTTTTT. V usage is TRBV9 and J usage is TRBJ2-2; TRBD1 is a possible D gene (5 bases). This CDR3 region has 17 residues. V lost 0 bases and J 4 bases, leaving 16 bases between the germline ends. Germline CDR1 and CDR2: SGDLS and YYNGEE.

CDR3 residues: CASSPVLQGDTEAFF. The CDR3 DNA reads as TGTGCCAGCTCACCGGTATTACAGGGGGACACTGAAGCTTTCTTT. The chain combines TRBV18 with TRBJ1-1; 8 nucleotides match TRBD1. Germline assignment: CDR1 KGHSH and CDR2 LQKENI. With 3 bases clipped from V and 3 bases from J, the junction kept 6 bases outside the gene matches. The CDR3 runs to 15 residues. The entire variable domain, with the rest obtained from reference TRBV18 and TRBJ1-1, is as follows: NAGVMQNPRHLVRRRGQEARLRCSPMKGHSHVYWYRQLPEEGLKFMVYLQKENIIDESGMPKERFSAEFPKEGPSILRIQQVVRGDSAAYFCASSPVLQGDTEAFFGQGTRLTVV.